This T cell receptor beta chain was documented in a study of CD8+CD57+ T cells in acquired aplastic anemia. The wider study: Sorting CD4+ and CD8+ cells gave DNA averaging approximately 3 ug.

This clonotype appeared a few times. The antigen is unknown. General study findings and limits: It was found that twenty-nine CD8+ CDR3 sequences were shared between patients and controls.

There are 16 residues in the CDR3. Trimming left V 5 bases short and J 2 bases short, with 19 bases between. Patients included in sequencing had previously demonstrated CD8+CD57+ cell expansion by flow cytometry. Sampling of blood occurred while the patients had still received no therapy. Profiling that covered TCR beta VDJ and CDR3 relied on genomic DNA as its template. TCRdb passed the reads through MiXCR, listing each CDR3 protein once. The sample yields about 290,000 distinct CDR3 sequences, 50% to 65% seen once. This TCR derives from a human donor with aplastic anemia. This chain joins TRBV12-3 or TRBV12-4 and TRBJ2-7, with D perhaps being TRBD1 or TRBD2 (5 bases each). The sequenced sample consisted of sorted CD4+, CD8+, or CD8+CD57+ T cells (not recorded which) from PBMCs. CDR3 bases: TGTGCCAGCAGTCTCCATTTGGGGGAGAGGGCCTACGAGCAGTACTTC. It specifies CASSLHLGERAYEQYF.